Shown below are 9 T cell receptor beta chains from a single sample sequenced in a study of Tregs in tolerant kidney transplant recipients. Some clones are missing from TCRdb's copy, which holds only in-frame ones; the method was immunoSEQ multiplex PCR. This table has around 50,000 clones, about 86% appearing once. The sequencing input was CD4+ T cells from blood. These receptors were obtained from a human donor in good health.

The chain couples TRBV9 to TRBJ1-1, with D unresolved. The CDR3 spans 14 residues. V gave up 0 bases and J gave up 2 bases, with 8 bases separating them. Looked up from germline, CDR1 is SGDLS and CDR2 is YYNGEE. Here the CDR3 DNA reads TGTGCCAGCAGCGTAGCTGGGGTAAACACTGAAGCTTTCTTT. Translating gives CASSVAGVNTEAFF.

The rearrangement uses TRBV5-1 and TRBJ2-7; 7 bases are shared with TRBD2. J lost 0 bases, V lost 3 bases, and 6 bases had no gene match. Germline V gene data show CDR1 as SGHRS and CDR2 as YFSETQ. The CDR3 runs 15 residues. The CDR3 region has the DNA TGCGCCAGCAGCTGGACGCCTAGCGGCTCCTACGAGCAGTACTTC. Its protein product is CASSWTPSGSYEQYF.

The chain carries TRBV6-5 and TRBJ2-7; 10 bases are a match to TRBD1. Germline values: CDR1 MNHEY, CDR2 SVGAGI. Germline trimming cut 2 bases from V and 2 bases from J; bases unmatched to any gene: 6. The CDR3 covers 16 residues. CDR3 loop: CASSYHGTGVAYEQYF. The CDR3 region has the DNA TGTGCCAGCAGTTACCACGGGACAGGGGTTGCCTACGAGCAGTACTTC.

This clone is a singleton in its sample. The J gene is TRBJ1-4, the V gene TRBV12-5; D is perhaps TRBD1 (6 bases). Trimming cost V 6 bases and J 0 bases, with 14 bases left between them. This CDR3 comprises 16 residues. Germline lookup yields CDR1 LGHNT and CDR2 FRNRAP. CDR3 nucleotides: TGTGCTAGTGGAATGGACAGCTATACAACTAATGAAAAACTGTTTTTT. It specifies CASGMDSYTTNEKLFF.

The gene calls are TRBV10-3 and TRBJ2-7; the match to TRBD2 covers 9 bases. J lost 2 bases, V lost 4 bases, and 6 bases had no gene match. This CDR3 region has 15 residues. Germline lookup yields CDR1 ENHRY and CDR2 SYGVKD. The CDR3 here is CAISAISGGPYEQYF. The CDR3 DNA reads TGTGCCATCAGTGCTATTAGCGGGGGACCCTACGAGCAGTACTTC.

This chain joins TRBV19 and TRBJ2-7; 7 nucleotides line up with TRBD1. CDR3 length: 14 residues. Per the germline V gene, CDR1 is LNHDA and CDR2 is SQIVND (reference sequence). V shed 10 bases and J 0 bases; nucleotides not matched to a gene: 9. CDR3 region: CATSGTATSYEQYF. CDR3 DNA: TGTGCCACCTCGGGGACAGCGACCTCCTACGAGCAGTACTTC.

This rearrangement joins TRBV15 to TRBJ2-1, with 9 bases identical to TRBD2. Germline CDR1 and CDR2: LNHNV and YYDKDF (reference sequence). This CDR3 region has 14 residues. The V and J ends lost 6 bases and 0 bases, in that order; junction bases with no gene match: 0. CDR3 region: CATRAGGSYNEQFF. CDR3 bases: TGTGCCACCAGAGCGGGAGGCTCCTACAATGAGCAGTTCTTC.

J is TRBJ2-7 and V is TRBV6-5, with a weak D call TRBD2 (5 bases). Trimming removed 8 bases from V and 4 bases from J, with 9 bases in between. The CDR3 covers 11 residues. Germline V gives CDR1 MNHEY, CDR2 SVGAGI. This chain's CDR3 is CASGRRYEQYF. Written as DNA, the CDR3 is TGTGCCAGCGGGAGAAGGTACGAGCAGTACTTC.

This chain connects TRBV10-3 to TRBJ1-1; a possible D gene is TRBD1 (6 bases). Germline V CDR1 and CDR2: ENHRY, SYGVKD. The CDR3 is 15 amino acids. Trimming left V 6 bases short and J 0 bases short, with 14 bases between. The CDR3 spells CAIRVLDSLNTEAFF. CDR3 sequence (DNA): TGTGCCATCAGGGTATTGGACAGCTTGAACACTGAAGCTTTCTTT.